The T cell receptor (beta chain) described here comes from a study of cytomegalovirus exposure and HLA in healthy donors. Study background: Assignment to the Caucasian-associated ancestry cluster applied to around four fifths of the approximately 420 genotyped donors. Whole-study findings and limits: Follow-up analysis later connected one missense variant in DCLRE1C with trimming of TCR beta V- and J-genes. An analysis that came later showed most CMV-associated TCR beta chains appearing HLA-restricted. When analyzed later, the rates of TCR association showed variation by HLA locus, with DRB1 the most and HLA-C the fewest.

With 6 bases removed from V and 1 base from J, the gap between germline ends came to 15 bases. The CDR3 spans 15 residues. Germline loops: CDR1 MNHEY, CDR2 SVGAGI. This clone was found once. Antigen specificity is unknown. The PCR had 60 Vbeta and 13 Jbeta primers. The assay was immunoSEQ multiplex PCR, and TCRdb's table has in-frame clones only and misses some. The table records about 85,000 clones, under 80% of them present only once. Sequences were obtained from PBMCs. The sequence was obtained from a boy younger than 18 in good health and CMV-seronegative. The chain uses TRBV6-5 and TRBJ1-1; possibly TRBD1 for D (5 bases). CDR3 residues: CASRGWTRANTEAFF. CDR3 coding DNA: TGTGCCAGCAGGGGATGGACCAGGGCGAACACTGAAGCTTTCTTT.